Shown below are 17 T cell receptor beta chains from a single sample sequenced in a study of Ad26.COV2.S vaccination and SARS-CoV-2 variants. TCRdb keeps only in-frame clones here, not all; method: immunoSEQ multiplex PCR. This table holds nearly 95,000 clones, less than 85% found once. The material was peripheral blood, obtained after recovery from COVID-19. The origin of the receptors is a human donor who had recovered from COVID-19.

The J gene is TRBJ1-2, the V gene TRBV6-5; D remains unclear. The CDR3 is 12 residues long. Germline lookup yields CDR1 MNHEY and CDR2 SVGAGI. Trimming pared 7 bases from V and 3 bases from J, leaving 9 bases between. CDR3 nucleotide sequence: TGTGCCAGCATACGGTTAGACTATGGCTACACCTTC. This translates into CASIRLDYGYTF.

With respect to this clone: Other DNA sequences in this specimen translate into the identical CDR3. The rearrangement links TRBV28 to TRBJ2-2; maybe TRBD1 (6 bases). The CDR3 contains 15 residues. CDR1 and CDR2 (germline): MDHEN, SYDVKM. V was pared by 3 bases and J by 5 bases, with 13 bases between. The CDR3 DNA reads as TGTGCCAGCAGTTTGTACAGGGTAGGGACCGGGGAGCTGTTTTTT. Protein product: CASSLYRVGTGELFF. The full variable domain, rest sourced from reference TRBV28 and TRBJ2-2, is DVKVTQSSRYLVKRTGEKVFLECVQDMDHENMFWYRQDPGLGLRLIYFSYDVKMKEKGDIPEGYSVSREKKERFSLILESASTNQTSMYLCASSLYRVGTGELFFGEGSRLTVL.

The count of this clone is one. The chain links TRBV25-1 to TRBJ2-2; 8 bases line up with TRBD1. The CDR3 is made up of 16 amino acids. With 1 base clipped from V and 5 bases from J, the junction kept 6 bases outside the gene matches. The germline V gene encodes CDR1 MGHDK and CDR2 SYGVNS. Here the CDR3 DNA reads TGTGCCAGCAGTGAATGGAGGGACAGGAGAACCGGGGAGCTGTTTTTT. It yields the protein CASSEWRDRRTGELFF.

The chain is built from TRBV9 and TRBJ2-7; a possible D gene is TRBD1 (5 bases). Germline values: CDR1 SGDLS, CDR2 YYNGEE. Trimming shortened V by 3 bases and J by 3 bases, and 16 bases separated the two germline ends. The CDR3 has 15 residues. In DNA, the CDR3 is TGTGCCAGCAGCGCCACAGGTGAGGTGGACTACGAGCAGTACTTC. It translates to CASSATGEVDYEQYF.

The chain is built from TRBV7-3 and TRBJ2-1, with 9 bases lining up with TRBD2. The CDR3 loop spans 17 amino acids. Germline lookup yields CDR1 SGHTA and CDR2 FQGTGA. The ends lost 5 bases at V and 1 base at J; junction bases unmatched: 9. DNA for the CDR3: TGTGCCAGCAGCGCACCAGCGGGAGGTTCGTCCTACAATGAGCAGTTCTTC. This codes for CASSAPAGGSSYNEQFF.

V gene TRBV10-3 combines with J gene TRBJ2-4; D might be TRBD1 (6 bases). The V and J ends lost 6 bases and 1 base respectively, with 10 bases between them. CDR3 length: 14 residues. Germline CDR1 reads ENHRY; CDR2 reads SYGVKD. The CDR3 protein is CAISRGEAKNIQYF. CDR3 sequence (DNA): TGTGCCATCAGCAGGGGAGAGGCCAAAAACATTCAGTACTTC.

As to this clone: Other DNA sequences from this sample encode an identical CDR3 as well. The chain joins TRBV7-9 to TRBJ1-5; D is unclear. CDR3 size: 15 residues. V dropped 1 base and J dropped 3 bases, with 10 bases sitting between them. Germline lookup yields CDR1 SEHNR and CDR2 FQNEAQ (reference sequence). CDR3 coding DNA: TGTGCCAGCAGCTTAGGGGCAGGAGACAATCAGCCCCAGCATTTT. Translated, it gives CASSLGAGDNQPQHF.

V and J are TRBV20-1 and TRBJ2-5; D not certain. The V and J ends lost 1 base and 4 bases respectively, with 1 base between them. This CDR3 contains 10 residues. CDR1 and CDR2 from the germline V gene are DFQATT and SNEGSKA (reference sequence). CDR3 coding DNA: TGCAGTGCTAGAGTAGAGACCCAGTACTTC. It is translated as CSARVETQYF.

This chain connects TRBV19 to TRBJ1-1; 7 positions match TRBD1. From germline, CDR1 is LNHDA and CDR2 SQIVND (reference sequence). The CDR3 contains 15 residues. J was trimmed by 0 bases and V by 5 bases; bases with no gene match: 6. DNA for the CDR3: TGTGCCAGTAGTCCCTGGACAGGAATGAACACTGAAGCTTTCTTT. Protein sequence: CASSPWTGMNTEAFF.

CDR3 DNA: TGTGCCAGCAGCTTTCAGGGACTAGCGGGAGCGAGCACAGATACGCAGTATTTT. Translation: CASSFQGLAGASTDTQYF. The rearrangement joins TRBV11-2 to TRBJ2-3; TRBD2 matches at 14 bases. Germline-derived CDR1 and CDR2 are SGHAT and FQNNGV. The CDR3 spans 18 residues. V lost 3 bases, J lost 0 bases, and 5 bases stayed unmatched.

This chain links TRBV10-3 with TRBJ1-2, with 7 bases that match TRBD1. V shed 8 bases, J shed 0 bases, and the junction held 9 bases outside the gene matches. Germline-derived CDR1 and CDR2 are ENHRY and SYGVKD. The CDR3 runs to 15 residues. The CDR3 loop is CAISDRLSTNYGYTF. DNA for the CDR3: TGTGCCATCTCGGACAGGCTTTCAACTAACTATGGCTACACCTTC.

J is TRBJ1-2 and V is TRBV19; D possibly corresponds to TRBD1 (5 bases). There are 15 residues in the CDR3. Trimming removed 7 bases at V and 6 bases at J, with 21 bases between. CDR1 and CDR2 (germline): LNHDA, SQIVND (reference sequence). The CDR3 DNA reads TGTGCCAGTATAGCCCCGGCGGGGATGGGGCATGGCTACACCTTC. Protein sequence: CASIAPAGMGHGYTF. The full variable domain, its missing parts supplied by reference TRBV19 and TRBJ1-2, is DGGITQSPKYLFRKEGQNVTLSCEQNLNHDAMYWYRQDPGQGLRLIYYSQIVNDFQKGDIAEGYSVSREKKESFPLTVTSAQKNPTAFYLCASIAPAGMGHGYTFGSGTRLTVV.

The genes are TRBV12-5 and TRBJ2-2; 12 bases align to TRBD2. Germline CDR1 and CDR2: LGHNT and FRNRAP. This CDR3 has 18 residues. V gave up 2 bases and J gave up 3 bases; unmatched junction bases: 7. In nucleotides, the CDR3 is TGTGCTAGTGGTTTGAGTGGAGGACTAGCGGGGTACACCGGGGAGCTGTTTTTT. Its translation is CASGLSGGLAGYTGELFF.

The chain employs TRBV19 and TRBJ1-1; TRBD1 is a possible D gene (6 bases). The germline V gene encodes CDR1 LNHDA and CDR2 SQIVND (reference sequence). The CDR3 totals 18 residues. V was shortened by 3 bases and J by 0 bases, with 20 bases between the two germline ends. CDR3 sequence reads: CASSILPEGEEMNTEAFF. CDR3 nucleotide sequence: TGTGCCAGTAGTATTCTGCCAGAGGGGGAAGAAATGAACACTGAAGCTTTCTTT.

The CDR3 is CASSQAGTPSYEQYF. The CDR3 DNA reads as TGCGCCAGCAGCCAAGCGGGGACACCATCCTACGAGCAGTACTTC. This chain uses TRBV4-1 with TRBJ2-7, with D tentatively TRBD1 (6 bases). The germline CDR1 and CDR2 sequences are MGHRA and YSYEKL. This CDR3 region has 15 residues. With 1 base removed from V and 1 base from J, the gap between germline ends came to 11 bases.

The genes are TRBV5-1 and TRBJ2-1; weak D call: TRBD2 (6 bases). CDR1 SGHRS and CDR2 YFSETQ come from the germline V gene. V lost 2 bases and J lost 3, with 12 bases in between. The length of the CDR3 is 15 residues. The CDR3 sequence is CASSFVADFYNEQFF. The DNA for the CDR3 is TGCGCCAGCAGCTTCGTAGCGGACTTCTACAATGAGCAGTTCTTC.

This clone is deemed medium-sized (0.01 to 0.1%). The chain employs TRBV11-2 and TRBJ1-2, with D uncertain. The CDR3 consists of 14 residues. CDR1 is SGHAT, CDR2 FQNNGV, per germline. Trimming took off 3 bases at V and 6 bases at J, with 14 bases between the two ends. The CDR3 bases are TGTGCCAGCAGCTTGGCAAGGAGAAGTAATGGCTACACCTTC. Its protein product is CASSLARRSNGYTF.